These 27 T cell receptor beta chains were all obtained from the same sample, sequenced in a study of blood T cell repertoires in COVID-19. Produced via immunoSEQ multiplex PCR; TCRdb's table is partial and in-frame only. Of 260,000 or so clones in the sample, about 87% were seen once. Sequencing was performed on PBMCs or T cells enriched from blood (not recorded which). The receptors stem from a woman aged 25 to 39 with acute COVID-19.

The CDR3 DNA follows: TGTGCCAGCAGTTCCGTACTAGCTCAAGAGACCCAGTACTTC. The encoded protein is CASSSVLAQETQYF. The J gene is TRBJ2-5, the V gene TRBV6-5, with a tentative D call TRBD2 (6 bases). Trimming cost V 4 bases and J 2 bases, with 11 bases left between them. The germline V gene encodes CDR1 MNHEY and CDR2 SVGAGI. This CDR3 region has 14 residues.

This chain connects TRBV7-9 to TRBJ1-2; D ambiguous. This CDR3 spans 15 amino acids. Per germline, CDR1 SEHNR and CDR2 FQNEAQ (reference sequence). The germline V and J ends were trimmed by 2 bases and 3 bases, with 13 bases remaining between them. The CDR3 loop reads CASSLSGPRDYGYTF. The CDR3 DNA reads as TGTGCCAGCAGCTTAAGTGGGCCAAGAGACTATGGCTACACCTTC.

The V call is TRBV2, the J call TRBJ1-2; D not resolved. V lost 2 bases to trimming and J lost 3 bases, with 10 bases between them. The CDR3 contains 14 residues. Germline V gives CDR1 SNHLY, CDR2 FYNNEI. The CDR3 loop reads CASSEIRQDYGYTF. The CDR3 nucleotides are TGTGCCAGCAGTGAAATTAGGCAGGACTATGGCTACACCTTC.

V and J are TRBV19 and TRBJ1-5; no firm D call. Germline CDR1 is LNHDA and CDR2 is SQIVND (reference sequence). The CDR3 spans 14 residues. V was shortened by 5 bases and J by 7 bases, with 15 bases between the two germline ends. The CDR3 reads CASSSVPFGQPQHF. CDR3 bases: TGTGCCAGTAGTTCCGTCCCCTTCGGGCAGCCCCAGCATTTT.

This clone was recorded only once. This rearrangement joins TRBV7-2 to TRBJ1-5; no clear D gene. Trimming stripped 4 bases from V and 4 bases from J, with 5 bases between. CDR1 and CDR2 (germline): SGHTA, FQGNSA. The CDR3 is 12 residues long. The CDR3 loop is CASSSQNQPQHF. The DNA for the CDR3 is TGTGCCAGCAGCTCCCAGAATCAGCCCCAGCATTTT.

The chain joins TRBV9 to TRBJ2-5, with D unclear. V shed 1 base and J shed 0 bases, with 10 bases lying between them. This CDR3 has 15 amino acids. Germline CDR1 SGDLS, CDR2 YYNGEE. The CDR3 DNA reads TGTGCCAGCAGCGTATGGGCAGGCGACCAAGAGACCCAGTACTTC. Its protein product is CASSVWAGDQETQYF.

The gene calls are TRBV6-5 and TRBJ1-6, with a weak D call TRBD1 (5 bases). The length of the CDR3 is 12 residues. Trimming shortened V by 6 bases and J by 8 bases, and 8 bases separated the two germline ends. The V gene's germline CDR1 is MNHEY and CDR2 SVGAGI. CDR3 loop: CASRGEDSPLHF. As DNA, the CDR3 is TGTGCCAGCAGAGGGGAGGATTCACCCCTCCACTTT.

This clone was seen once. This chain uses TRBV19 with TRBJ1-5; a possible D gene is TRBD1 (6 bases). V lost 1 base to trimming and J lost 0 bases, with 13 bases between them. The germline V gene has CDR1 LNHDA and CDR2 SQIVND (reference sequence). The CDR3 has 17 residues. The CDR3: CASSIGGQSYSNQPQHF. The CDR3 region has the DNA TGTGCCAGTAGTATAGGGGGACAATCATATAGCAATCAGCCCCAGCATTTT.

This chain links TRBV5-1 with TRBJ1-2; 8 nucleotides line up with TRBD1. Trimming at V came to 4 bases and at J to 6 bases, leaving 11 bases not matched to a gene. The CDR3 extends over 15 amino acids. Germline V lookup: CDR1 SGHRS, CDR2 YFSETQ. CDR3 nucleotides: TGCGCCAGCAGCCGCAGGGCAGGGGGCCAGGATGGCTACACCTTC. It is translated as CASSRRAGGQDGYTF.

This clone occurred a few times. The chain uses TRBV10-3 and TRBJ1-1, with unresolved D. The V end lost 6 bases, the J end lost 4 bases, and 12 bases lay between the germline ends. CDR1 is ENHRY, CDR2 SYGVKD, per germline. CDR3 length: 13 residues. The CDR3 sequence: CAIRNAGSTEAFF. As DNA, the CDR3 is TGTGCCATCAGGAATGCCGGGAGCACTGAAGCTTTCTTT.

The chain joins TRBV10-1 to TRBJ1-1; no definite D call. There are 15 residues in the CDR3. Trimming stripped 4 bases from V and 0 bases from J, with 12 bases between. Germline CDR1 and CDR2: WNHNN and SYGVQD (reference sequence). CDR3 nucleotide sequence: TGCGCCAGCAGTGGTGGCAGTGCCCTGAACACTGAAGCTTTCTTT. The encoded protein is CASSGGSALNTEAFF.

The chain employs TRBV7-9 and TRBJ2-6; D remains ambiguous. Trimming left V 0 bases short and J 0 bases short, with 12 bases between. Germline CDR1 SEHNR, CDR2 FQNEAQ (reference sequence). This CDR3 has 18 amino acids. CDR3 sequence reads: CASSLAGSYSSGANVLTF. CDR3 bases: TGTGCCAGCAGCTTAGCTGGTTCTTACTCCTCTGGGGCCAACGTCCTGACTTTC.

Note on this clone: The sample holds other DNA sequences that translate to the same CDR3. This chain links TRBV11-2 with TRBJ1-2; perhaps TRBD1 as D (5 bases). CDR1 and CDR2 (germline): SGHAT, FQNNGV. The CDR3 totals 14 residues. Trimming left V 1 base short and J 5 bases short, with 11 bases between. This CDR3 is CASSLVGRAYGYTF. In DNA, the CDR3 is TGTGCCAGCAGCTTAGTTGGCAGGGCTTATGGCTACACCTTC.

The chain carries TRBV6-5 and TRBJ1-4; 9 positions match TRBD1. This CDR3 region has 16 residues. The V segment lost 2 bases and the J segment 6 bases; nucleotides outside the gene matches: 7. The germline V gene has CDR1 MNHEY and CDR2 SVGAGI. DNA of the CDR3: TGTGCCAGCAGTTACGGACAGGGGTTTTGGTATGAAAAACTGTTTTTT. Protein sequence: CASSYGQGFWYEKLFF.

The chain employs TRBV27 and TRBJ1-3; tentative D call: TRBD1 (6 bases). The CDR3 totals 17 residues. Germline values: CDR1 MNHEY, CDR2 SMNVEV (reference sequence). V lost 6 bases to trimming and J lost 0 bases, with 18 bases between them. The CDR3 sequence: CASSRGGGHSSGNTIYF. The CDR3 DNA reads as TGTGCCAGCAGCCGAGGGGGGGGACACTCCTCTGGAAACACCATATATTTT.

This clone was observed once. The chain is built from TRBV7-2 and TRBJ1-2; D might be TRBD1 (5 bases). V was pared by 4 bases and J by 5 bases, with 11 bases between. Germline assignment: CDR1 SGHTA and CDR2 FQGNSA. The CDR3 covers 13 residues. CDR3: CASSSGGEYGYTF. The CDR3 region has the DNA TGTGCCAGCAGCTCCGGGGGGGAGTATGGCTACACCTTC. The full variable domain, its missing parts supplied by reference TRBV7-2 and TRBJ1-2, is GAGVSQSPSNKVTEKGKDVELRCDPISGHTALYWYRQSLGQGLEFLIYFQGNSAPDKSGLPSDRFSAERTGGSVSTLTIQRTQQEDSAVYLCASSSGGEYGYTFGSGTRLTVV.

The CDR3 loop reads CASSVGGWNTEAFF. The CDR3 bases are TGTGCCAGCAGCGTTGGTGGCTGGAACACTGAAGCTTTCTTT. V gene TRBV5-8 combines with J gene TRBJ1-1; D remains unclear. The CDR3 consists of 14 residues. Germline V gene data show CDR1 as SGHTS and CDR2 as YDEGEE. The V end was cut by 4 bases, the J end by 1 base, with 11 bases between.

Here the CDR3 reads CASRHLPGQGQETQYF. The CDR3 coding sequence is TGTGCCAGCAGACACCTTCCGGGACAGGGACAAGAGACCCAGTACTTC. V and J are TRBV7-2 and TRBJ2-5; TRBD1 agrees at 9 bases. The germline V gene has CDR1 SGHTA and CDR2 FQGNSA. V shed 6 bases, J shed 2 bases, and the junction held 10 bases outside the gene matches. The CDR3 is 16 residues long. Complete variable domain (other parts from reference TRBV7-2 and TRBJ2-5): GAGVSQSPSNKVTEKGKDVELRCDPISGHTALYWYRQSLGQGLEFLIYFQGNSAPDKSGLPSDRFSAERTGGSVSTLTIQRTQQEDSAVYLCASRHLPGQGQETQYFGPGTRLLVL.

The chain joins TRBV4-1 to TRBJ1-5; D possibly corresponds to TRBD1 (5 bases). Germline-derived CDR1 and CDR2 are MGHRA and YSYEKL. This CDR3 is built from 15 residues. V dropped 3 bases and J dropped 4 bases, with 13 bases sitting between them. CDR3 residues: CASSQIPSGNQPQHF. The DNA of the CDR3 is TGCGCCAGCAGCCAGATTCCCTCAGGGAATCAGCCCCAGCATTTT.

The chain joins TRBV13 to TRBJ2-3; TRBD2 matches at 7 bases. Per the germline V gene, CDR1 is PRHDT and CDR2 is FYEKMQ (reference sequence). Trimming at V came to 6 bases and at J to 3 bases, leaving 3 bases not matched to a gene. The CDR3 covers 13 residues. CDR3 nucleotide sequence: TGTGCCAGCAGATTCGGGGGGACAGATACGCAGTATTTT. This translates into CASRFGGTDTQYF.

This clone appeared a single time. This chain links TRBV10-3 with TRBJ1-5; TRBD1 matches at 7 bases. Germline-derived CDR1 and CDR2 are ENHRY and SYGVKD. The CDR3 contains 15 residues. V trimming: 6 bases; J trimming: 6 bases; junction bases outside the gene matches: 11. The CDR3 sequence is CAISDLGDRVQPQHF. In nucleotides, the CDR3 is TGTGCCATCAGCGACCTTGGAGACAGGGTTCAGCCCCAGCATTTT.

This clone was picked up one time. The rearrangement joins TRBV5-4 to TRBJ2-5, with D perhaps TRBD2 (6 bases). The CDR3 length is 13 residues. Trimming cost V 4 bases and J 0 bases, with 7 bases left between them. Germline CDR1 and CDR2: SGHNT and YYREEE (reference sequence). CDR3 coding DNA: TGTGCCAGCAGCGCGGGACACCAAGAGACCCAGTACTTC. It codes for CASSAGHQETQYF.

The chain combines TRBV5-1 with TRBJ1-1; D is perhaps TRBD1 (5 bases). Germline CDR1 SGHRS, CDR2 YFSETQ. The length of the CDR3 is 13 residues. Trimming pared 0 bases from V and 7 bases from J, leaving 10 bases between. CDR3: CASSLGVGHEAFF. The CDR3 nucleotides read TGCGCCAGCAGCTTGGGGGTAGGACATGAAGCTTTCTTT.

CDR3 region: CASRITGDYGYTF. The CDR3 nucleotides read TGCGCCAGCCGCATAACAGGGGACTATGGCTACACCTTC. The J gene is TRBJ1-2, the V gene TRBV5-1, with 7 bases fitting TRBD1. J gave up 3 bases and V 7 bases, and 6 bases lay outside the gene matches. The CDR3 is 13 amino acids. Germline loops: CDR1 SGHRS, CDR2 YFSETQ. Full variable domain (outside the CDR3, taken from reference TRBV5-1 and TRBJ1-2): KAGVTQTPRYLIKTRGQQVTLSCSPISGHRSVSWYQQTPGQGLQFLFEYFSETQRNKGNFPGRFSGRQFSNSRSEMNVSTLELGDSALYLCASRITGDYGYTFGSGTRLTVV.

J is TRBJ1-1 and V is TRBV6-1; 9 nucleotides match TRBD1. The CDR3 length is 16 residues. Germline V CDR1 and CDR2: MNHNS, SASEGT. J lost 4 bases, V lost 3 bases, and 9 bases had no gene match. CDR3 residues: CASSEGWGDRVTEAFF. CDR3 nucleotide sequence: TGTGCCAGCAGTGAGGGTTGGGGGGACAGGGTCACTGAAGCTTTCTTT.

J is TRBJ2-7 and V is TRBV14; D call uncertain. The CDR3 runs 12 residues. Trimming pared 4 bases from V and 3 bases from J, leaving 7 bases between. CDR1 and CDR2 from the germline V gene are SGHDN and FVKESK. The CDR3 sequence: CASSLESYEQYF. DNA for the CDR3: TGTGCCAGCAGCCTTGAGAGCTACGAGCAGTACTTC.

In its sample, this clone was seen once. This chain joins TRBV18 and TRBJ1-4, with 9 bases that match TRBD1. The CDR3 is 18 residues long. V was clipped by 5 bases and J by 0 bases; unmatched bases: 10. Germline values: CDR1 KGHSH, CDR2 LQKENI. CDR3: CASSINQGQGPTNEKLFF. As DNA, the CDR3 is TGTGCCAGCTCAATTAACCAAGGACAGGGGCCAACTAATGAAAAACTGTTTTTT.